This T cell receptor (beta chain) was sequenced for a study of low-dose radiotherapy and immunotherapy resistance in tumors. Across the study: Cohort 1 received 0.5 Gy per fraction every 2 weeks, totaling 6.5 Gy. While receiving nivolumab 240 mg every two weeks, patients also received ipilimumab 1 mg/kg every six weeks, both intravenously.

Trimming shortened V by 1 base and J by 1 base, and 21 bases separated the two germline ends. CDR3 length equals 18 residues. The germline gives CDR1 DFQATT, CDR2 SNEGSKA (reference sequence). Alpha- and beta-chain coverage of first-strand cDNA came from TRAV- and TRBV-specific primers. It was with a constant-region primer and a V-primer adapter that TCRs were amplified over around 18 PCR cycles. TCRdb recomputed calls from the reads with MiXCR, one row per CDR3 protein. Counted here are 13,000 or so distinct CDR3 sequences, about 77% occurring once; the ten biggest clones make up roughly 5%. Donors, who were enrolled in a single-arm phase I dose-escalation trial, received nivolumab, ipilimumab, aspirin, low-dose cyclophosphamide and low-dose radiotherapy. Each patient who was eligible had an advanced solid tumor with no tumor-infiltrating lymphocytes.

The chain is built from TRBV20-1 and TRBJ2-3; D may be TRBD2 (7 bases). This sequence originates from a human donor with advanced metastatic prostate, ovarian, gallbladder or colorectal cancer (not recorded which). This table probably holds off-target reads from a library built for another chain. The CDR3 bases are TGCAGTGCTAGAGCTCCCCGGGGGGCGGGACACGGCACAGATACGCAGTATTTT. Protein sequence: CSARAPRGAGHGTDTQYF.